The 13 T cell receptor beta chains in this list originate from one sample, sequenced in a study of shared T cell receptors in the human thymus. Here immunoSEQ multiplex PCR was the method, and the copy in TCRdb shows in-frame clones only, minus some. The sample lists some 400,000 clones; over 90% were seen once. Sequencing used thymocytes. These receptors all come from a human donor.

This chain uses TRBV4-1 with TRBJ2-1; 9 bases line up with TRBD2. J gave up 0 bases and V 4 bases, and 16 bases lay outside the gene matches. This CDR3 spans 20 amino acids. Germline V gene sequence: CDR1 MGHRA, CDR2 YSYEKL. CDR3 in amino acids: CASSLRPGLAGLSSYNEQFF. CDR3 DNA: TGCGCCAGCAGCCTACGACCGGGACTAGCAGGTTTAAGCTCCTACAATGAGCAGTTCTTC.

This chain connects TRBV15 to TRBJ2-5; TRBD2 agrees at 11 bases. V lost 1 base, J lost 4 bases, and 20 bases stayed unmatched. Germline CDR1 is LNHNV and CDR2 is YYDKDF (reference sequence). The CDR3 runs to 21 residues. DNA for the CDR3: TGTGCCACCAGCAGAGGGGTAGCAGGTCTAGCGGGAGGCACCAGAACAGAGACCCAGTACTTC. Its translation is CATSRGVAGLAGGTRTETQYF. Full variable domain (rest looked up from reference TRBV15 and TRBJ2-5): DAMVIQNPRYQVTQFGKPVTLSCSQTLNHNVMYWYQQKSSQAPKLLFHYYDKDFNNEADTPDNFQSRRPNTSFCFLDIRSPGLGDTAMYLCATSRGVAGLAGGTRTETQYFGPGTRLLVL.

The V and J genes are TRBV7-6 and TRBJ2-3, with 10 bases aligning to TRBD2. Germline values: CDR1 SGHVS, CDR2 FNYEAQ. The V gene end was trimmed by 4 bases and the J gene end by 2 bases; junction bases not matched to a gene: 3. The CDR3 has 15 residues. The CDR3 protein is CASSSGLADTDTQYF. DNA of the CDR3: TGTGCCAGCAGCTCCGGACTAGCGGACACAGATACGCAGTATTTT.

The V call is TRBV19, the J call TRBJ1-3; D might be TRBD1 (5 bases). CDR1 and CDR2 (germline): LNHDA, SQIVND (reference sequence). V shed 3 bases and J shed 3 bases, with 12 bases lying between them. The CDR3 is made up of 15 amino acids. As DNA, the CDR3 is TGTGCCAGTAGTATGGAGACAGTAGATGGAAACACCATATATTTT. It is translated as CASSMETVDGNTIYF.

The rearrangement uses TRBV29-1 and TRBJ1-1, with D possibly being TRBD1 (6 bases). This CDR3 contains 11 residues. With 4 bases removed from V and 6 bases from J, the gap between germline ends came to 9 bases. Germline CDR1 is SQVTM and CDR2 is ANQGSEA. CDR3 sequence: CSVAGDAEAFF. In nucleotides, the CDR3 is TGCAGCGTTGCAGGGGACGCTGAAGCTTTCTTT. Filled out from reference TRBV29-1 and TRBJ1-1, the complete variable domain reads SAVISQKPSRDICQRGTSLTIQCQVDSQVTMMFWYRQQPGQSLTLIATANQGSEATYESGFVIDKFPISRPNLTFSTLTVSNMSPEDSSIYLCSVAGDAEAFFGQGTRLTVV.

The rearrangement uses TRBV5-6 and TRBJ1-2; D perhaps matches TRBD1 (6 bases). Trimming removed 4 bases from V and 4 bases from J, with 20 bases in between. The germline V gene has CDR1 SGHDT and CDR2 YYEEEE. The CDR3 spans 16 residues. The CDR3 nucleotides read TGTGCCAGCAGCCCCAATGGCCGGGGGCTCGTCTATGGCTACACCTTC. Its translation: CASSPNGRGLVYGYTF.

The chain employs TRBV28 and TRBJ2-5; 8 nucleotides agree with TRBD1. The tail of the sequence fits TRBJ2-7 better, so the J call may be wrong. This CDR3 has 11 amino acids. The V gene's germline CDR1 is MDHEN and CDR2 SYDVKM. DNA for the CDR3: TGTGCCACCCAGGACAGGGACGAGCAGTACTTC. Protein sequence: CATQDRDEQYF.

The chain uses TRBV28 and TRBJ1-2, with 9 bases matching TRBD1. Germline assignment: CDR1 MDHEN and CDR2 SYDVKM. CDR3 length: 14 amino acids. The J segment lost 8 bases and the V segment lost 2 bases, leaving 6 bases of the junction unmatched. CDR3 bases: TGTGCCAGCAGTTTACGTGGGACAGGGCAAGGCTACACCTTC. Its translation is CASSLRGTGQGYTF.

This chain joins TRBV7-2 and TRBJ2-3; D unclear. Germline V gene sequence: CDR1 SGHTA, CDR2 FQGNSA. The CDR3 has 11 residues. The V end was cut by 3 bases, the J end by 2 bases, with 0 bases between. The CDR3 loop reads CASSFTDTQYF. DNA of the CDR3: TGTGCCAGCAGCTTCACAGATACGCAGTATTTT.

This sequence joins TRBV6-1 and TRBJ2-1; D gene uncertain. Trimming pared 8 bases from V and 4 bases from J, leaving 18 bases between. Germline CDR1 is MNHNS and CDR2 is SASEGT. This CDR3 is 15 amino acids long. CDR3: CASPPYSWEYNEQFF. The DNA of the CDR3 is TGTGCCAGCCCCCCCTACAGCTGGGAATACAATGAGCAGTTCTTC.

The chain carries TRBV19 and TRBJ2-7, with 9 bases that match TRBD1. The germline gives CDR1 LNHDA, CDR2 SQIVND (reference sequence). This CDR3 has 14 residues. J lost 2 bases, V lost 7 bases, and 6 bases had no gene match. The CDR3 sequence is CASTPGTGTYEQYF. In nucleotides, the CDR3 is TGTGCCAGTACCCCCGGGACAGGGACCTACGAGCAGTACTTC.

J is TRBJ2-7 and V is TRBV7-2; no definite D call. The ends were cut back, 4 bases at V and 3 bases at J, with 16 bases in the middle. CDR1 and CDR2 from the germline V gene are SGHTA and FQGNSA. The CDR3 loop spans 15 amino acids. CDR3 sequence (DNA): TGTGCCAGCAGCTCCCCGGATGAGGCGGACTACGAGCAGTACTTC. Protein: CASSSPDEADYEQYF.

V and J are TRBV5-1 and TRBJ1-4; the D is unclear. There are 17 residues in the CDR3. Germline V gene data show CDR1 as SGHRS and CDR2 as YFSETQ. The V end lost 2 bases, the J end lost 6 bases, and 20 bases lay between the germline ends. The CDR3 sequence is CASSLSGGRVVHEKLFF. The CDR3 DNA sequence: TGCGCCAGCAGCTTAAGTGGAGGTCGCGTGGTTCATGAAAAACTGTTTTTT.